The 19 T cell receptor beta chains given below trace back to one sample, sequenced in a study of long-term antiretroviral therapy in people with HIV. With survey level as its setting, the immunoSEQ assay was v3.0. This table comes from immunoSEQ multiplex PCR, and its TCRdb copy is limited to in-frame clones, with some not included. This table has 16,000 or so clones, around 80% appearing once. Sequences were derived from unsorted PBMCs, sampled 0.1 years before starting antiretroviral therapy. These TCRs come from a man between 18 and 29 years old with HIV.

This clone occurred once. The V and J genes are TRBV2 and TRBJ1-1; D is possibly TRBD1 (5 bases). Germline lookup yields CDR1 SNHLY and CDR2 FYNNEI. This CDR3 spans 14 amino acids. V was clipped by 2 bases and J by 4 bases, with 11 bases between them. CDR3 DNA sequence: TGTGCCAGCAGTGAATTGGGGGGGGGCACTGAAGCTTTCTTT. This encodes CASSELGGGTEAFF.

The V and J genes are TRBV7-2 and TRBJ2-1, with D tentatively TRBD2 (5 bases). The CDR3 has 17 residues. Germline loops: CDR1 SGHTA, CDR2 FQGNSA. With 2 bases removed from V and 0 bases from J, the gap between germline ends came to 14 bases. The CDR3 DNA is TGTGCCAGCAGCTTATCCCTTTCTAGCAACTCCTACAATGAGCAGTTCTTC. Encoded protein: CASSLSLSSNSYNEQFF.

This rearrangement joins TRBV6-6 to TRBJ2-7, with D uncertain. V lost 6 bases and J 6 bases, leaving 12 bases between the germline ends. Germline CDR1 reads MNHNY; CDR2 reads SVGAGI (reference sequence). This CDR3 region has 12 residues. CDR3 DNA: TGTGCCAGCAGCCAGGTACAATCCGAGCAGTACTTC. This sequence encodes CASSQVQSEQYF.

The genes are TRBV7-2 and TRBJ2-3, with 10 bases that match TRBD1. This CDR3 has 19 residues. Trimming cost V 1 base and J 1 base; bases outside gene matches: 11. Per the germline V gene, CDR1 is SGHTA and CDR2 is FQGNSA. The DNA for the CDR3 is TGTGCCAGCAGCTTAGGACAGGGGGCGTCGGGAGCCCGCACAGATACGCAGTATTTT. Translation gives CASSLGQGASGARTDTQYF.

The J gene is TRBJ2-3, the V gene TRBV18; no definite D call. This CDR3 is built from 15 residues. CDR1 and CDR2 (germline): KGHSH, LQKENI. V was cut by 3 bases and J by 2 bases, with 12 bases left in between. The CDR3 protein is CASSPGSPNTDTQYF. CDR3 bases: TGTGCCAGCTCACCTGGGTCCCCAAACACAGATACGCAGTATTTT.

This rearrangement joins TRBV5-1 to TRBJ2-2; D may be TRBD2 (6 bases). CDR1 SGHRS and CDR2 YFSETQ come from the germline V gene. There are 16 residues in the CDR3. The V end lost 0 bases, the J end lost 2 bases, and 11 bases lay between the germline ends. CDR3 sequence (DNA): TGCGCCAGCAGCTTGGAATCGGGGGTCAACACCGGGGAGCTGTTTTTT. Amino acid sequence: CASSLESGVNTGELFF.

The genes are TRBV5-4 and TRBJ2-2; D not resolved. The germline gives CDR1 SGHNT, CDR2 YYREEE (reference sequence). The V end lost 3 bases, the J end lost 2 bases, and 2 bases lay between the germline ends. The CDR3 sequence is 12 residues long. The CDR3 DNA follows: TGTGCCAGCAGCTCTAACACCGGGGAGCTGTTTTTT. It translates to CASSSNTGELFF.

The genes are TRBV4-1 and TRBJ1-4; 8 positions match TRBD1. The V gene end was trimmed by 4 bases and the J gene end by 8 bases; junction bases not matched to a gene: 12. The CDR3 consists of 16 residues. In germline, CDR1 is MGHRA, CDR2 YSYEKL. This CDR3 reads CASSRTPGQVKEKLFF. The CDR3, as DNA: TGCGCCAGCAGCCGAACTCCGGGACAGGTTAAGGAAAAACTGTTTTTT.

The chain combines TRBV27 with TRBJ1-1, with 9 bases lining up with TRBD1. The trim removed 10 bases at V and 5 bases at J, leaving 17 bases unmatched. There are 16 residues in the CDR3. In germline, CDR1 is MNHEY, CDR2 SMNVEV (reference sequence). In DNA form, the CDR3 reads TGTGCCACCCAAGACTCAGTGACAGGGGGTGTTACTGAAGCTTTCTTT. Protein product: CATQDSVTGGVTEAFF.

This clone showed up just once. This chain uses TRBV2 with TRBJ2-3; D possibly corresponds to TRBD1 (7 bases). Looked up from germline, CDR1 is SNHLY and CDR2 is FYNNEI. Between the trimmed V and J ends, which lost 5 bases and 2 bases, there was a span of 14 bases. This CDR3 contains 15 residues. This CDR3 reads CASSPQGGDTDTQYF. The CDR3 coding sequence is TGTGCCAGCAGTCCCCAGGGGGGTGACACAGATACGCAGTATTTT.

The chain couples TRBV5-1 to TRBJ1-3, with 9 bases aligning to TRBD1. This CDR3 has 16 residues. CDR1 and CDR2 (germline): SGHRS, YFSETQ. The ends lost 3 bases at V and 3 bases at J; junction bases unmatched: 7. CDR3 DNA sequence: TGCGCCAGCAGCTCGACCGGGACAGGGTTTGGAAACACCATATATTTT. Residues: CASSSTGTGFGNTIYF.

The rearrangement links TRBV28 to TRBJ1-2, with D perhaps TRBD1 (5 bases). The V gene lost 3 bases and the J gene lost 4 bases, with 15 bases spanning the gap. This CDR3 region has 15 residues. Germline loops: CDR1 MDHEN, CDR2 SYDVKM. In DNA form, the CDR3 reads TGTGCCAGCAGTTTCGAGGCAGGGTCGAGCTATGGCTACACCTTC. Translated: CASSFEAGSSYGYTF.

The chain employs TRBV7-2 and TRBJ1-1, with D uncertain. Germline V CDR1 and CDR2: SGHTA, FQGNSA. The V gene lost 1 base and the J gene lost 1 base, with 16 bases spanning the gap. The CDR3 contains 17 residues. CDR3 coding DNA: TGTGCCAGCAGCTTAGTTTCCAGGTCCGCTACGAACACTGAAGCTTTCTTT. It translates to CASSLVSRSATNTEAFF. The variable domain in full, with the rest retrieved from reference TRBV7-2 and TRBJ1-1, is GAGVSQSPSNKVTEKGKDVELRCDPISGHTALYWYRQSLGQGLEFLIYFQGNSAPDKSGLPSDRFSAERTGGSVSTLTIQRTQQEDSAVYLCASSLVSRSATNTEAFFGQGTRLTVV.

J is TRBJ1-2 and V is TRBV15; D is ambiguous. The length of the CDR3 is 15 residues. The V end lost 1 base, the J end lost 0 bases, and 9 bases lay between the germline ends. Germline CDR1 and CDR2: LNHNV and YYDKDF (reference sequence). The CDR3 here is CATSRGTDTNYGYTF. CDR3 DNA: TGTGCCACCAGCAGAGGGACGGATACTAACTATGGCTACACCTTC.

The CDR3: CASSVTPTGGHGYTF. The CDR3 DNA is TGTGCCAGCAGCGTTACCCCGACAGGGGGACATGGCTACACCTTC. V and J are TRBV9 and TRBJ1-2; TRBD1 matches at 9 bases. Per germline, CDR1 SGDLS and CDR2 YYNGEE. V was clipped by 2 bases and J by 6 bases; unmatched bases: 8. CDR3 size: 15 residues.

This clone was detected only a few times. The gene calls are TRBV6-1 and TRBJ1-2, with TRBD1 matching over 9 bases. This CDR3 contains 14 residues. V shed 3 bases, J shed 10 bases, and the junction held 9 bases outside the gene matches. Per germline, CDR1 MNHNS and CDR2 SASEGT. CDR3 nucleotide sequence: TGTGCCAGCAGTGAGGGCGGGACAGGGTGGGTCTACACCTTC. Amino acids: CASSEGGTGWVYTF.

The rearrangement uses TRBV28 and TRBJ1-1; D unclear. Looked up from germline, CDR1 is MDHEN and CDR2 is SYDVKM. The CDR3 is 13 residues long. V lost 4 bases, J lost 5 bases, and 11 bases lay in between. The DNA for the CDR3 is TGTGCCAGCAGTTCCGGGTTGAGGACTGAAGCTTTCTTT. It encodes CASSSGLRTEAFF.

J is TRBJ2-2 and V is TRBV7-6; the D gene could be TRBD1 or TRBD2 (6 bases each). The CDR3 consists of 16 residues. Germline-derived CDR1 and CDR2 are SGHVS and FNYEAQ. V was clipped by 0 bases and J by 6 bases, with 14 bases between them. As DNA, the CDR3 is TGTGCCAGCAGCTTAGCGTACACCGGGGGCCCCGGGGAGCTGTTTTTT. This gives the protein CASSLAYTGGPGELFF.

The genes are TRBV6-1 and TRBJ1-3; no definite D call. The CDR3 extends over 14 amino acids. The ends were cut back, 4 bases at V and 0 bases at J, with 7 bases in the middle. The V gene's germline CDR1 is MNHNS and CDR2 SASEGT. CDR3 amino acids: CASSVSDSGNTIYF. The CDR3 nucleotides are TGTGCCAGCAGTGTATCCGACTCTGGAAACACCATATATTTT.